This T cell receptor (beta chain) was sequenced for a study of cytomegalovirus exposure and HLA in healthy donors. Study-wide points: Later analysis suggested links between common viral pathogens and several top significant clusters.

V was pared by 3 bases and J by 3 bases, with 12 bases between. The CDR3 is 14 residues long. Germline V CDR1 and CDR2: SGHVS, FNYEAQ. With regard to this clone: The target antigen is unknown.

PCR involved 60 Vbeta and 13 Jbeta primers. Produced via immunoSEQ multiplex PCR; TCRdb's table is partial and in-frame only. This table has 30,000 to 40,000 clones, 80% appearing once. The rearrangement links TRBV7-6 to TRBJ2-7; TRBD1 is a possible D gene (6 bases). The sequencing sample was made of PBMCs. The origin of this receptor is a male donor in good health and CMV-seronegative. The CDR3 nucleotides read TGTGCCAGCAGCTTCCGGGACACCGACTACGAGCAGTACTTC. This translates into CASSFRDTDYEQYF.